These T cell receptor beta chains were read from a single sample in a study of identical twins. MiXCR was run by TCRdb on the 5' RACE reads, yielding one entry per CDR3 protein. The sample records hundreds of thousands of distinct CDR3 sequences, roughly 18% being singletons. In addition, the sample was reused for a study of T cells expressing NK-cell markers.

Sequencing input: PBMCs. These receptors came from a young woman in good health. Both conserved end residues are part of each CDR3. The D gene is left open where the match is weak. Not every row has a clone size; where given, it reads once, few, many or a size class.

TRBV29-1,TRBJ2-1,TRBD2,15,-,TGCAGCGTACACCTAGCGGGAGGGGGGTACAATGAGCAGTTCTTC,CSVHLAGGGYNEQFF
TRBV7-2,TRBJ2-1,TRBD2,16,few,TGTGCCAGCAGCTTAGTGCGAGGGGGACTAGCGCCGATGGCTTTCTTC,CASSLVRGGLAPMAFF
TRBV29-1,TRBJ2-7,-,13,-,TGCAGCGTTGAGGGGGCTAAGTCCTACGAGCAGTACTTC,CSVEGAKSYEQYF
TRBV7-6,TRBJ2-2,-,15,-,TGTGCCAGCAGCTTAGTGGTAGCCGGCACCGGGGAGCTGTTTTTT,CASSLVVAGTGELFF
TRBV7-8,TRBJ2-1,TRBD2,15,few,TGTGCCAGCAGCTTTAGCGGGGGGGCCTTGAATGAGCAGTTCTTC,CASSFSGGALNEQFF
TRBV5-6,TRBJ2-1,-,14,few,TGTGCCAGCCCGTCGGGGGGCCCCTACAATGAGCAGTTCTTC,CASPSGGPYNEQFF
TRBV20-1,TRBJ2-7,TRBD2,13,once,TGCAGTGCTACGCTAGCGGGGTCGGGTGAGCAGTACTTC,CSATLAGSGEQYF
TRBV7-9,TRBJ1-2,-,17,-,TGTGCCAGCAGCTTATCCCCCGGTTTGGAGGGCGACTATGGCTACACCTTC,CASSLSPGLEGDYGYTF
TRBV7-2,TRBJ2-7,TRBD1,14,few,TGTGCCAGCGGACAGGGTCCCAGGGACTACGAGCAGTACTTC,CASGQGPRDYEQYF
TRBV7-2,TRBJ2-5,-,13,many,TGTGCCAGCAGCTTATTGGGCCCAGAGACCCAGTACTTC,CASSLLGPETQYF
TRBV25-1,TRBJ2-3,-,14,-,TGTGCCAGCAGTGAACGGAGACTAACAGATACGCAGTATTTT,CASSERRLTDTQYF
TRBV20-1,TRBJ2-2,-,12,-,TGCAGTGCTGACTACAGGACCGGGGAGCTGTTTTTT,CSADYRTGELFF
TRBV3-1,TRBJ2-1,TRBD1,16,-,TGTGCCAGCAGCCAAACCTGGACAGGGTCATACAATGAGCAGTTCTTC,CASSQTWTGSYNEQFF
TRBV20-1,TRBJ1-5,-,14,many,TGCAGTGCTAGAGATCTAGGGCTCAATCAGCCCCAGCATTTT,CSARDLGLNQPQHF
TRBV11-2,TRBJ1-1,-,12,few,TGTGCCAGCAGCTTTGCGAACACTGAAGCTTTCTTT,CASSFANTEAFF
TRBV7-3,TRBJ2-7,-,14,-,TGTGCCAGCAGCCATACTAGTAGCTCCTACGAGCAGTACTTC,CASSHTSSSYEQYF
TRBV7-9,TRBJ2-7,-,17,-,TGTGCCAGCAGCTTCCGGGGCGGAATCGGAAGCTCCTACGAGCAGTACTTC,CASSFRGGIGSSYEQYF
TRBV9,TRBJ2-4,-,15,few,TGTGCCAGCAGCACCTCGGCGGGAGCCAAAAACATTCAGTACTTC,CASSTSAGAKNIQYF
TRBV5-1,TRBJ1-2,-,13,few,TGCGCCAGCAGCTTGGAGGCGACAGGAGCCTACACCTTC,CASSLEATGAYTF
TRBV2,TRBJ2-3,-,14,-,TGTGCCAGCAGTGAAGGGCAGACCACAGATACGCAGTATTTT,CASSEGQTTDTQYF
TRBV5-1,TRBJ2-1,-,15,few,TGCGCCAGCAGCTTGGCGCTAGCCAGCGTCGATGAGCAGTTCTTC,CASSLALASVDEQFF
TRBV27,TRBJ2-4,-,14,-,TGTGCCAGCAGTTTGGGAAGGGTGGAAAACATTCAGTACTTC,CASSLGRVENIQYF
TRBV7-9,TRBJ2-5,TRBD2,15,-,TGTGCCAGCAGCTTACCAGCGGGGGCCGGGGAGACCCAGTACTTC,CASSLPAGAGETQYF
TRBV24-1,TRBJ2-3,-,15,-,TGTGCCACCAGTGACCCGAGCACCCCGGGGGATACGCAGTATTTT,CATSDPSTPGDTQYF
TRBV5-6,TRBJ2-3,-,15,few,TGTGCCAGCAGCTGGGGGCTGACTAGCACAGATACGCAGTATTTT,CASSWGLTSTDTQYF
TRBV12-3/TRBV12-4,TRBJ1-4,TRBD1,12,few,TGTGCCAGCAGCATCAGGGGGCAGAAACTGTTTTTT,CASSIRGQKLFF